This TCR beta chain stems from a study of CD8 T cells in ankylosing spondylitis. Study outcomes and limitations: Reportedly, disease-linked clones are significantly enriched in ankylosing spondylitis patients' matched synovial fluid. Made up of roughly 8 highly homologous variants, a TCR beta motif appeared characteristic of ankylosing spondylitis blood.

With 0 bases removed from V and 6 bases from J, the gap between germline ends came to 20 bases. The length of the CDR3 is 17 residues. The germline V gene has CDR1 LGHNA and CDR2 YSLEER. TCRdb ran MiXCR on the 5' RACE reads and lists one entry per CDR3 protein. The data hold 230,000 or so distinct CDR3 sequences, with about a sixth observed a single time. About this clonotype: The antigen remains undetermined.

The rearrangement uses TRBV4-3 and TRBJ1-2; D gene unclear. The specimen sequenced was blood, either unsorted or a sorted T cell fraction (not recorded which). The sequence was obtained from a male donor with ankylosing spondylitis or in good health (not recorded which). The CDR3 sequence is CASSQDLGLGVGDGYTF. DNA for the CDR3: TGCGCCAGCAGCCAAGATCTAGGGCTTGGGGTTGGGGATGGCTACACCTTC.